The rows below give T cell receptor beta chains drawn from one sample of a study of response to subunit inactivated influenza vaccine. One entry per CDR3 protein, called by TCRdb with MiXCR from the RT-PCR reads. The top ten hold 7.8% of the sample, which has 200,000 to 300,000 distinct CDR3 sequences, approximately 12% seen once. Sequenced here: non-naive T cells sorted from PBMCs, sampled roughly 2 weeks before vaccination. The source is a man aged 45-65 years who received an inactivated influenza vaccine. Each CDR3 is given without its conserved first and last residue.

v_call: TRBV3-1; cdr3_aa: ASSQSWASGVSTDTQY
v_call: TRBV5-5; cdr3_aa: ASSLMANEQF
v_call: TRBV29-1; cdr3_aa: SVAGRASYEQY
v_call: TRBV6-2/TRBV6-3; cdr3_aa: ASSTMGGTYNEQF
v_call: TRBV4-3; cdr3_aa: ASSRDRGERNTQY
v_call: TRBV6-1; cdr3_aa: ASSEAGGETYGYT
v_call: TRBV4-1; cdr3_aa: ASSQWTGGYSDEQF
v_call: TRBV20-1; cdr3_aa: SARTGDQPQH
v_call: TRBV5-3; cdr3_aa: ASGSGTAQETQY
v_call: TRBV20-1; cdr3_aa: SASGRVKNTGELF
v_call: TRBV4-2; cdr3_aa: ASSQEPGQLSYGYT
v_call: TRBV27; cdr3_aa: ASSPRTGYNSPLH
v_call: TRBV9; cdr3_aa: ASSVGSQGIIDTQY
v_call: TRBV10-3; cdr3_aa: AISGTGGTDTQY
v_call: TRBV7-2; cdr3_aa: ASSARTNHEQY
v_call: TRBV29-1; cdr3_aa: SVGGLITGELF
v_call: TRBV20-1; cdr3_aa: SAPHLAAKTQY
v_call: TRBV7-8; cdr3_aa: ASSLIGPNTEAF
v_call: TRBV12-3/TRBV12-4; cdr3_aa: ASSSGQGVSPLH
v_call: TRBV18; cdr3_aa: ASSPRRGQGDYGYT
v_call: TRBV15; cdr3_aa: ATSRDLASGRNEQF
v_call: TRBV20-1; cdr3_aa: SARRTQNTEAF
v_call: TRBV5-1; cdr3_aa: ASSSGQGAYNEQF
v_call: TRBV7-2; cdr3_aa: ASSLGGGARVGETQY
v_call: TRBV5-1; cdr3_aa: ASSYGTASGANVLT
v_call: TRBV5-4; cdr3_aa: ASSLPSGRAGTGELF
v_call: TRBV28; cdr3_aa: ASTPSPNQPQH
v_call: TRBV15; cdr3_aa: ATSRTYLDHEQF
v_call: TRBV12-3/TRBV12-4; cdr3_aa: ASRGLAPDYNEQF
v_call: TRBV3-1; cdr3_aa: ASSQAGSGRTPLH
v_call: TRBV10-3; cdr3_aa: AISATSGRNEQY
v_call: TRBV15; cdr3_aa: ATRGRRDNSPLH
v_call: TRBV11-2; cdr3_aa: ASSLGPGGNEQF
v_call: TRBV28; cdr3_aa: ASSLDLSGANVLT
v_call: TRBV5-4; cdr3_aa: ASSLGGAGTPLLAKNIQY
v_call: TRBV20-1; cdr3_aa: SARVGLAGRADTQY
v_call: TRBV12-3/TRBV12-4; cdr3_aa: ASRRGSLQETQY
v_call: TRBV28; cdr3_aa: ASSVAGGYFETQY
v_call: TRBV7-8; cdr3_aa: ASIQTPSGDRKQF
v_call: TRBV20-1; cdr3_aa: SAKSGTGFTGELF
v_call: TRBV11-1; cdr3_aa: ASSSGQTITDTQY
v_call: TRBV7-2; cdr3_aa: ASSLAGAYGANVLT
v_call: TRBV20-1; cdr3_aa: SAGRRNTEAF
v_call: TRBV12-3/TRBV12-4; cdr3_aa: ASSFGTGTYNEQF